What follows are 27 T cell receptor beta chains derived from one specimen sequenced in a study of cytomegalovirus exposure and HLA in healthy donors. Generated by immunoSEQ multiplex PCR, the TCRdb table keeps only in-frame clones and is missing some. In the table there are 150,000 to 200,000 clones, more than 65% of which are singletons. The sequenced material came from PBMCs. The receptors stem from a woman in her twenties or thirties in good health and CMV-seropositive.

J is TRBJ1-1 and V is TRBV7-3; a possible D gene is TRBD1 (6 bases). The CDR3 is 14 residues long. Trimming removed 10 bases at V and 1 base at J, with 16 bases between. Germline V CDR1 and CDR2: SGHTA, FQGTGA. The CDR3 sequence: CATYREGTNTEAFF. CDR3 DNA: TGTGCCACCTACAGGGAAGGAACGAACACTGAAGCTTTCTTT.

The chain employs TRBV5-6 and TRBJ1-2; no definite D call. The CDR3 extends over 12 amino acids. Germline V lookup: CDR1 SGHDT, CDR2 YYEEEE. V was shortened by 2 bases and J by 4 bases, with 6 bases between the two germline ends. CDR3 amino acids: CASSLNGYGYTF. The CDR3 DNA reads as TGTGCCAGCAGCTTAAACGGCTATGGCTACACCTTC.

The chain couples TRBV9 to TRBJ2-5; 7 bases match TRBD1. The J segment lost 5 bases and the V segment lost 0 bases, leaving 7 bases of the junction unmatched. The CDR3 has 15 amino acids. The germline CDR1 and CDR2 sequences are SGDLS and YYNGEE. DNA of the CDR3: TGTGCCAGCAGCGTAGTAGGATTAGGGGGCGAGACCCAGTACTTC. It encodes CASSVVGLGGETQYF.

V is TRBV2 and J is TRBJ2-3, with TRBD1 identical over 9 bases. Looked up from germline, CDR1 is SNHLY and CDR2 is FYNNEI. The CDR3 is 15 amino acids. With 10 bases clipped from V and 5 bases from J, the junction kept 13 bases outside the gene matches. The chain's CDR3 is CATSLRDRVRDTQYF. CDR3 nucleotides: TGTGCCACCTCATTGCGGGACAGGGTTCGAGATACGCAGTATTTT.

The chain links TRBV5-4 to TRBJ2-2; no reliable D call. This CDR3 has 16 residues. The germline V and J ends were trimmed by 0 bases and 2 bases, with 11 bases remaining between them. Looked up from germline, CDR1 is SGHNT and CDR2 is YYREEE (reference sequence). The chain's CDR3 is CASSLAEARNTGELFF. The CDR3 DNA reads as TGTGCCAGCAGCTTGGCCGAGGCTCGTAACACCGGGGAGCTGTTTTTT.

The chain links TRBV7-2 to TRBJ2-7; 11 positions match TRBD2. The V gene's germline CDR1 is SGHTA and CDR2 FQGNSA. After removal of 4 bases from V and 7 bases from J, the junction contained 9 bases not matched to a gene. The CDR3 is made up of 15 amino acids. CDR3 residues: CASSSELAGVREQYF. The CDR3 region has the DNA TGTGCCAGCAGCTCCGAACTAGCGGGAGTGAGGGAGCAGTACTTC.

This sequence joins TRBV29-1 and TRBJ2-2, with D possibly being TRBD1 (6 bases). The CDR3 is 14 residues long. Per the germline V gene, CDR1 is SQVTM and CDR2 is ANQGSEA. V dropped 4 bases and J dropped 1 base, with 10 bases sitting between them. CDR3 in DNA: TGCAGCGTTGTTGAACAGGGGAACACCGGGGAGCTGTTTTTT. Residues: CSVVEQGNTGELFF.

This chain connects TRBV9 to TRBJ1-2; unclear D gene. Germline V gives CDR1 SGDLS, CDR2 YYNGEE. The CDR3 loop spans 15 amino acids. V lost 3 bases, J lost 2 bases, and 14 bases lay in between. The CDR3 nucleotides read TGTGCCAGCAGCGCCCGAATAACAGAGAACTATGGCTACACCTTC. Protein sequence: CASSARITENYGYTF.

The chain couples TRBV11-3 to TRBJ1-1; D might be TRBD1 (6 bases). Between the trimmed V and J ends, which lost 4 bases and 5 bases, there was a span of 11 bases. This CDR3 region has 13 residues. The germline CDR1 and CDR2 sequences are SGHNT and YENEEA. This CDR3 reads CASSWSGETEAFF. The CDR3 DNA reads TGTGCCAGCAGCTGGTCAGGGGAAACTGAAGCTTTCTTT.

This chain links TRBV7-9 with TRBJ2-7, with D perhaps matching TRBD2 (6 bases). The CDR3 is 15 amino acids. Per the germline V gene, CDR1 is SEHNR and CDR2 is FQNEAQ (reference sequence). Deletions cut 1 base from V and 0 bases from J, with 10 bases between. CDR3 coding DNA: TGTGCCAGCAGCTTAGGTGGACTAATCTCCTACGAGCAGTACTTC. Protein product: CASSLGGLISYEQYF.

J is TRBJ1-1 and V is TRBV2, with D possibly TRBD1 on 6 matching bases. The germline CDR1 and CDR2 sequences are SNHLY and FYNNEI. CDR3 length: 15 amino acids. Deletions cut 2 bases from V and 4 bases from J, with 14 bases between. CDR3 residues: CASSELGTSVTEAFF. The CDR3 nucleotides read TGTGCCAGCAGTGAATTAGGGACATCGGTCACTGAAGCTTTCTTT.

The V call is TRBV12-5, the J call TRBJ1-3; TRBD1 matches 7 bases. The trim removed 7 bases at V and 0 bases at J, leaving 6 bases unmatched. CDR3 size: 15 residues. Germline assignment: CDR1 LGHNT and CDR2 FRNRAP. CDR3 in DNA: TGTGCTAGTGTAATAGGGACAGTCTCTGGAAACACCATATATTTT. Amino acids: CASVIGTVSGNTIYF.

The chain recombines TRBV4-2 with TRBJ2-2, with D possibly matching TRBD1 (7 bases). The V end lost 4 bases, the J end lost 0 bases, and 18 bases lay between the germline ends. The germline CDR1 and CDR2 sequences are LGHNA and YNFKEQ. The CDR3 is 18 residues long. The CDR3 nucleotides read TGTGCCAGCAGCCCAGCAGGCGGAGGGGGCGCGAACACCGGGGAGCTGTTTTTT. Translating it yields CASSPAGGGGANTGELFF.

The V and J genes are TRBV27 and TRBJ1-1; maybe TRBD1 (6 bases). Germline CDR1 reads MNHEY; CDR2 reads SMNVEV (reference sequence). Trimming shortened V by 6 bases and J by 0 bases, and 11 bases separated the two germline ends. This CDR3 has 14 amino acids. The CDR3 loop reads CASRDGDMNTEAFF. CDR3 bases: TGTGCCAGCAGGGATGGGGACATGAACACTGAAGCTTTCTTT.

CDR3 sequence: CASSQTFNTEAFF. The DNA for the CDR3 is TGTGCCAGCAGTCAGACATTTAACACTGAAGCTTTCTTT. V and J are TRBV6-1 and TRBJ1-1, with no clear D. The V end lost 5 bases, the J end lost 2 bases, and 9 bases lay between the germline ends. Germline V lookup: CDR1 MNHNS, CDR2 SASEGT. The CDR3 contains 13 residues.

The rearrangement joins TRBV4-1 to TRBJ2-2, with TRBD2 matching 8 bases. Germline V gene data show CDR1 as MGHRA and CDR2 as YSYEKL. J lost 4 bases, V lost 5 bases, and 6 bases had no gene match. The CDR3 covers 15 residues. The CDR3 loop reads CASSGRSGSTGELFF. CDR3 nucleotide sequence: TGCGCCAGCAGCGGAAGGAGCGGGAGCACCGGGGAGCTGTTTTTT.

The V call is TRBV11-3, the J call TRBJ2-7, with a weak D call TRBD2 (6 bases). There are 14 residues in the CDR3. Germline values: CDR1 SGHNT, CDR2 YENEEA. Trimming removed 0 bases at V and 3 bases at J, with 9 bases between. The chain's CDR3 is CASSLDRGNYEQYF. The DNA of the CDR3 is TGTGCCAGCAGCTTAGATCGGGGGAACTACGAGCAGTACTTC. Drawing the rest from reference TRBV11-3 and TRBJ2-7, the complete variable domain is EAGVVQSPRYKIIEKKQPVAFWCNPISGHNTLYWYLQNLGQGPELLIRYENEEAVDDSQLPKDRFSAERLKGVDSTLKIQPAELGDSAVYLCASSLDRGNYEQYFGPGTRLTVT.

The chain uses TRBV7-2 and TRBJ2-1, with a possible D match to TRBD2 (5 bases). The CDR3 consists of 15 residues. The V end was cut by 5 bases, the J end by 0 bases, with 11 bases between. Germline V gives CDR1 SGHTA, CDR2 FQGNSA. CDR3 region: CASSARGRSYNEQFF. DNA of the CDR3: TGTGCCAGCAGCGCCCGGGGTCGCTCCTACAATGAGCAGTTCTTC. Full variable domain (missing parts from reference TRBV7-2 and TRBJ2-1): GAGVSQSPSNKVTEKGKDVELRCDPISGHTALYWYRQSLGQGLEFLIYFQGNSAPDKSGLPSDRFSAERTGGSVSTLTIQRTQQEDSAVYLCASSARGRSYNEQFFGPGTRLTVL.

The J gene is TRBJ2-5, the V gene TRBV5-6, with D possibly TRBD2 on 6 matching bases. The CDR3 runs to 13 residues. Trimming cost V 0 bases and J 6 bases, with 9 bases left between them. Germline assignment: CDR1 SGHDT and CDR2 YYEEEE. CDR3: CASSLGAGKTQYF. In DNA, the CDR3 is TGTGCCAGCAGCTTGGGGGCGGGAAAGACCCAGTACTTC.

V gene TRBV5-6 combines with J gene TRBJ2-7; D not resolved. This CDR3 region has 14 residues. Germline CDR1 SGHDT, CDR2 YYEEEE. The V and J ends lost 0 bases and 0 bases respectively, with 7 bases between them. CDR3 sequence reads: CASSLARNSYEQYF. DNA of the CDR3: TGTGCCAGCAGCTTGGCTAGAAACTCCTACGAGCAGTACTTC. The complete variable domain, with remaining parts taken from reference TRBV5-6 and TRBJ2-7, reads DAGVTQSPTHLIKTRGQQVTLRCSPKSGHDTVSWYQQALGQGPQFIFQYYEEEERQRGNFPDRFSGHQFPNYSSELNVNALLLGDSALYLCASSLARNSYEQYFGPGTRLTVT.

This chain links TRBV27 with TRBJ2-6, with D perhaps matching TRBD1 (5 bases). Trimming stripped 5 bases from V and 0 bases from J, with 20 bases between. The CDR3 totals 19 residues. Looked up from germline, CDR1 is MNHEY and CDR2 is SMNVEV (reference sequence). CDR3 in DNA: TGTGCCAGCAGTCGTCTTGGACATCCTACCAACTCTGGGGCCAACGTCCTGACTTTC. Translated, it gives CASSRLGHPTNSGANVLTF.

The CDR3, as DNA: TGTGCCAGCAGCTTTGGGCGGGGTGCGAACTACGAGCAGTACTTC. Amino acids: CASSFGRGANYEQYF. The chain uses TRBV5-4 and TRBJ2-7, with D possibly matching TRBD2 (6 bases). There are 15 residues in the CDR3. CDR1 is SGHNT, CDR2 YYREEE, per germline (reference sequence). Trimming removed 2 bases from V and 3 bases from J, with 15 bases in between.

This clone was observed a handful of times. The chain recombines TRBV28 with TRBJ1-1; D perhaps matches TRBD1 (6 bases). Trimming shortened V by 8 bases and J by 7 bases, and 14 bases separated the two germline ends. CDR3 length equals 12 residues. The germline CDR1 and CDR2 sequences are MDHEN and SYDVKM. The CDR3 bases are TGTGCCAGCGGGGAACAGGGCGATGAAGCTTTCTTT. This gives the protein CASGEQGDEAFF.

V is TRBV25-1 and J is TRBJ1-4, with D possibly TRBD1 on 6 matching bases. Germline V gene data show CDR1 as MGHDK and CDR2 as SYGVNS. The CDR3 contains 16 residues. V was shortened by 5 bases and J by 3 bases, with 16 bases between the two germline ends. The CDR3 bases are TGTGCCAGCAGTAAAGGGAAGGGACAAGCTAATGAAAAACTGTTTTTT. Translation: CASSKGKGQANEKLFF. Full variable domain (outside the CDR3, taken from reference TRBV25-1 and TRBJ1-4): EADIYQTPRYLVIGTGKKITLECSQTMGHDKMYWYQQDPGMELHLIHYSYGVNSTEKGDLSSESTVSRIRTEHFPLTLESARPSHTSQYLCASSKGKGQANEKLFFGSGTQLSVL.

This rearrangement joins TRBV18 to TRBJ2-1, with 13 nucleotides matching TRBD2. The CDR3 extends over 17 amino acids. Per germline, CDR1 KGHSH and CDR2 LQKENI. V lost 2 bases, J lost 10 bases, and 11 bases stayed unmatched. This chain's CDR3 is CASSPSTSGRIHREQFF. The DNA of the CDR3 is TGTGCCAGCTCACCATCGACTAGCGGGAGGATTCATCGAGAGCAGTTCTTC.

The chain is built from TRBV30 and TRBJ2-5, with 13 bases matching TRBD2. Trimming at V came to 8 bases and at J to 5 bases, leaving 8 bases not matched to a gene. From germline, CDR1 is GTSNPN and CDR2 SVGIG (reference sequence). CDR3 length: 14 residues. CDR3: CATSGRGPDETQYF. The CDR3 nucleotides read TGTGCCACTAGCGGGAGGGGTCCGGATGAGACCCAGTACTTC.

This clone was counted only a few times. In DNA form, the CDR3 reads TGTGCCAGCAGTGAGCAGGCAAATCAGCCCCAGCATTTT. Encoded protein: CASSEQANQPQHF. The chain uses TRBV2 and TRBJ1-5; D gene uncertain. Between the trimmed V and J ends, which lost 3 bases and 4 bases, there was a span of 7 bases. The CDR3 is 13 residues long. Germline values: CDR1 SNHLY, CDR2 FYNNEI.